This TCR beta chain emerged from a study of blood T cells in healthy people across ages. Whole-study findings and limits: It was found that TCR beta diversity correlated strongly with the percentage of naive T cells.

The CDR3 is 16 amino acids. The V gene end was trimmed by 0 bases and the J gene end by 7 bases; junction bases not matched to a gene: 12. In germline, CDR1 is SGDLS, CDR2 YYNGEE. This clonotype was observed at least ten times. The antigen is not known. Primed by a sample-barcoded 5' primer and a J-beta primer mix, a second PCR proceeded for roughly 6 to 12 cycles. TCRdb re-derived calls from the 5' RACE reads in MiXCR, one entry per CDR3 protein. Of 1.5 million to 2 million distinct CDR3 sequences listed, 25% to 30% are singletons. Sequenced input: blood. The receptor was isolated from a woman in her 30s in good health. The chain carries TRBV9 and TRBJ2-7, with TRBD2 matching over 8 bases. The CDR3 here is CASSVASDSGGGEQYF. DNA of the CDR3: TGTGCCAGCAGCGTAGCCTCCGACAGCGGGGGAGGGGAGCAGTACTTC.